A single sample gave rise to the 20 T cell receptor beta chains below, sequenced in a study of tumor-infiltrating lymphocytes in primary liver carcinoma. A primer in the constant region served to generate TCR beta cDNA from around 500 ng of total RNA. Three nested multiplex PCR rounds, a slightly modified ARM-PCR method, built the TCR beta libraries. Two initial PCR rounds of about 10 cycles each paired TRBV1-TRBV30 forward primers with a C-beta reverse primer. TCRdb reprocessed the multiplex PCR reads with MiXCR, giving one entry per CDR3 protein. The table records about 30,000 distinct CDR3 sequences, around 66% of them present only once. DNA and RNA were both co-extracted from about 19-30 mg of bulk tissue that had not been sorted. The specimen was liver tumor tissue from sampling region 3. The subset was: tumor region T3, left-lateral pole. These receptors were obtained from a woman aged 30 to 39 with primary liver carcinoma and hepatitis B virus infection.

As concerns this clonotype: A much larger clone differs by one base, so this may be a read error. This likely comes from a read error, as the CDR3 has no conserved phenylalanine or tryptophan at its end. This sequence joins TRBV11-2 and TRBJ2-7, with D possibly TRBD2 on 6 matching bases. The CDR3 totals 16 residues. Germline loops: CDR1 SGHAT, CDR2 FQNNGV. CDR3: CTSSSFGGFSSYEQYY. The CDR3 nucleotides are TGTACCAGCAGCTCCTTCGGGGGATTCAGCTCCTACGAGCAGTACTAC.

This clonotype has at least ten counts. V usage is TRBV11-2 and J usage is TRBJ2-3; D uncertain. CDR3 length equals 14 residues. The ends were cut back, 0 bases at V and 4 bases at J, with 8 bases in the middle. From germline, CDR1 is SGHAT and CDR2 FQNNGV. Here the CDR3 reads CASSLEPSADTQYF. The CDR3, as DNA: TGTGCCAGCAGCTTAGAACCAAGTGCAGATACGCAGTATTTT.

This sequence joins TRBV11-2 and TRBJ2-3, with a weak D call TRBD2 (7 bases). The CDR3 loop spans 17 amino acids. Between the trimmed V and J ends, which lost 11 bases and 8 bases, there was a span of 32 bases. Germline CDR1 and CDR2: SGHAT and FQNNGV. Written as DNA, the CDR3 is TGTGCCCGCATCTTAGGGGGACTAACGTACACGTCAGGTACGCAGTATTTT. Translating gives CARILGGLTYTSGTQYF.

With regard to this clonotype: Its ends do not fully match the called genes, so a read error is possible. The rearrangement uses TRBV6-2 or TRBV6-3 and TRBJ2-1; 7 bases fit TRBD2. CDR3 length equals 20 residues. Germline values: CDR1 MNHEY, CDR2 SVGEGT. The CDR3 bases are TGTGCCGGCAGTTACGGCAGTGCAGGTCTAGAGGGAGGGCCTAACAATGAGCAATTCTTC. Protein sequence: CAGSYGSAGLEGGPNNEQFF.

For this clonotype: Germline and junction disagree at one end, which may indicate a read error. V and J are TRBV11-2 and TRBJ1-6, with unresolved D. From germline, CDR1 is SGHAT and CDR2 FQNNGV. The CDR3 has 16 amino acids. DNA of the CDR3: TGTGCCAGCAACTTTGGTTGGAACCACTATAATTCACCCCCCCACTTT. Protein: CASNFGWNHYNSPPHF.

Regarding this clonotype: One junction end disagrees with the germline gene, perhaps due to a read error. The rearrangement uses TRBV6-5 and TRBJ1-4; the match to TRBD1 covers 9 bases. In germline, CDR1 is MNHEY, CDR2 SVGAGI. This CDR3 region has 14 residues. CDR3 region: CISSFRDRAEKLVF. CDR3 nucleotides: TGTATCAGCAGTTTCCGGGACAGGGCTGAAAAACTGGTTTTT.

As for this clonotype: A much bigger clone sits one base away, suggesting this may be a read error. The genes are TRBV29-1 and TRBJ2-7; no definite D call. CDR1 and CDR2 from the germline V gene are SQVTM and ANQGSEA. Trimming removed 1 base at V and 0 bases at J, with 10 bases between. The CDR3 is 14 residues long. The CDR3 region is CSVEGHSISYEQYF. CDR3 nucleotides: TGCAGCGTTGAAGGCCACAGCATCTCCTACGAGCAGTACTTC.

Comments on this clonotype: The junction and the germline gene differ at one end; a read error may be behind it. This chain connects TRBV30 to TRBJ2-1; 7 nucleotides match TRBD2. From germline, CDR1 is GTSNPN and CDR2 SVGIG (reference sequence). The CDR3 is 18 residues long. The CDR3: CAWGHGGLGPDQYNEQIF. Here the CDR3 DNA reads TGTGCCTGGGGCCACGGCGGACTAGGGCCAGACCAATACAATGAGCAAATCTTC.

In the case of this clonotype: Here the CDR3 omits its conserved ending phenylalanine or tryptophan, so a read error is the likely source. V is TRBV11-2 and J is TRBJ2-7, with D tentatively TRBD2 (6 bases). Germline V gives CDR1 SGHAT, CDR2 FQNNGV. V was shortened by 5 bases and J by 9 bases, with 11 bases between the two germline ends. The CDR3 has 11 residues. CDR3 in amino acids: CASSHGGWQYL. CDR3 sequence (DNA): TGTGCCAGCAGCCATGGGGGGTGGCAGTACCTC.

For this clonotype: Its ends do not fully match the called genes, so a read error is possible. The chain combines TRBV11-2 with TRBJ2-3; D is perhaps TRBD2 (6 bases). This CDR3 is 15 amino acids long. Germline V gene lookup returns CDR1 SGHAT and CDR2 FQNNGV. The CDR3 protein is CASRLEVGGTDRQYF. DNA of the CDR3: TGTGCCAGCAGACTAGAGGTGGGAGGCACAGATAGGCAGTATTTT. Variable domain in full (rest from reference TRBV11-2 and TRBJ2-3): EAGVAQSPRYKIIEKRQSVAFWCNPISGHATLYWYQQILGQGPKLLIQFQNNGVVDDSQLPKDRFSAERLKGVDSTLKIQPAKLEDSAVYLCASRLEVGGTDRQYFGPGTRLTVL.

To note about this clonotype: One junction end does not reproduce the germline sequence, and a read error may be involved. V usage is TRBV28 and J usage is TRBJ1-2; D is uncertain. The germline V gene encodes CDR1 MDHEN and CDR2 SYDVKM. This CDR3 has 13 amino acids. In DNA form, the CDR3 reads TGTGCCAGCAGTCAGCGTCCGAACTACGGCTACACCTTC. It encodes CASSQRPNYGYTF.

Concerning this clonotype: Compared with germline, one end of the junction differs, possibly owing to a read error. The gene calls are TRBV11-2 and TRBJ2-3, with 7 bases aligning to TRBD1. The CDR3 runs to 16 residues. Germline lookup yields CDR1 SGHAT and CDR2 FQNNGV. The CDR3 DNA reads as TGTGCCAGCTGTCGGACGCGACAGGGAAGGGGAGATACGCAGTATTTC. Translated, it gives CASCRTRQGRGDTQYF.

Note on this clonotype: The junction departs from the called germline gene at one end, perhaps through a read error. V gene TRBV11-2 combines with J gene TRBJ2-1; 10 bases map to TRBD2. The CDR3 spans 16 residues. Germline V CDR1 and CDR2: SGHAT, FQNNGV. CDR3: CASCLISGRTYNEQFF. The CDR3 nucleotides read TGTGCCAGCTGCTTAATTAGCGGGAGGACCTACAATGAGCAGTTCTTC.

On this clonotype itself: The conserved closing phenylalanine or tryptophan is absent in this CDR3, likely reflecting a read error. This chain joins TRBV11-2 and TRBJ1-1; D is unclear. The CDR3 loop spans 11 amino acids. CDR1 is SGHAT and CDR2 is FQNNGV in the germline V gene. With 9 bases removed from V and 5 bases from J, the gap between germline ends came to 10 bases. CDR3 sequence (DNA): TGTGCCAGTAGATTAGGTACTGAAGCTTTCTCT. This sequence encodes CASRLGTEAFS.

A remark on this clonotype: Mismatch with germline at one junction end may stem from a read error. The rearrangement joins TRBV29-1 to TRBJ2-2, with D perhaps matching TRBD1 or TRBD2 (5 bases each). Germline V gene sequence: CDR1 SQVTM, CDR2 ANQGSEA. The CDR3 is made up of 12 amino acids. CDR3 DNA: TGCAGCGCTGTGGCATGGGACGGGGAGCTGTCCTTT. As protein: CSAVAWDGELSF.

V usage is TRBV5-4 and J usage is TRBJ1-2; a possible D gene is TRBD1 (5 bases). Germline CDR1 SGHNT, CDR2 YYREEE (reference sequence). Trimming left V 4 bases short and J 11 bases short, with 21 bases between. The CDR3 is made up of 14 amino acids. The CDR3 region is CASSRQRVIGGYTF. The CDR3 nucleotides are TGTGCCAGCAGCCGGCAGAGAGTAATTGGGGGTTACACCTTC.

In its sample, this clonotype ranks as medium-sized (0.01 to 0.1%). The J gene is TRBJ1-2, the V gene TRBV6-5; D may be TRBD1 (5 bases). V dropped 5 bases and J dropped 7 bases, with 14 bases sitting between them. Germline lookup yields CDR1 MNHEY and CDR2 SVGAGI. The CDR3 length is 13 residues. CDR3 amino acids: CASSTRENRGYTF. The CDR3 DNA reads TGTGCCAGCAGTACCAGGGAGAATCGTGGCTACACCTTC.

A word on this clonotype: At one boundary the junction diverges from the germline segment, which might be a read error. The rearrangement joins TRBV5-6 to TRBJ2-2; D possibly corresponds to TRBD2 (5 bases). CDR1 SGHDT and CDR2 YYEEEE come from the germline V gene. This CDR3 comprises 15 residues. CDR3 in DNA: TGTGACAGCAGCTTGGCACCCAGTGTCACCGGGGAGCTCTTTTTT. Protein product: CDSSLAPSVTGELFF.

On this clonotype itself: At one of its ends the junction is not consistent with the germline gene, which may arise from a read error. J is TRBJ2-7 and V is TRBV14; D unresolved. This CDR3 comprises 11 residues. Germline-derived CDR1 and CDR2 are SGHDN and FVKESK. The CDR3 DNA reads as TGTGCCAGTAGCCAGGCGGAACAGCAGTACTTC. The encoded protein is CASSQAEQQYF.

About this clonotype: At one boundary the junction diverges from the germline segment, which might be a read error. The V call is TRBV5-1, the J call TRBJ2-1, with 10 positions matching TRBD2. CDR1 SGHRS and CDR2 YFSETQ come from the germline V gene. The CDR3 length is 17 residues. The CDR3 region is CASGLELAGGLGNEQFF. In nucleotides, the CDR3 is TGCGCCAGCGGCTTGGAATTAGCGGGAGGCTTGGGCAATGAGCAGTTCTTC. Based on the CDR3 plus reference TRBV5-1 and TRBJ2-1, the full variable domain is KAGVTQTPRYLIKTRGQQVTLSCSPISGHRSVSWYQQTPGQGLQFLFEYFSETQRNKGNFPGRFSGRQFSNSRSEMNVSTLELGDSALYLCASGLELAGGLGNEQFFGPGTRLTVL.